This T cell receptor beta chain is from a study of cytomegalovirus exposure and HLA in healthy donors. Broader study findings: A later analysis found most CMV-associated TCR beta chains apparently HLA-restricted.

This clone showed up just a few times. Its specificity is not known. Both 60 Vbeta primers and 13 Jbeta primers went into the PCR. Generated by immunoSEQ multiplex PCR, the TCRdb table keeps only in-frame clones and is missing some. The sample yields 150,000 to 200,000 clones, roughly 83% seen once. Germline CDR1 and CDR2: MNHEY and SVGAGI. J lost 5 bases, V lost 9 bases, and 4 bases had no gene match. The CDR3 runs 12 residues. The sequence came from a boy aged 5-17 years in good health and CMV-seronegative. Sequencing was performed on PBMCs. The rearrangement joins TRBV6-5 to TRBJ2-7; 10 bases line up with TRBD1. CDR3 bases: TGTGCCAGTCGGGACAGGGGCGACGAGCAGTACTTC. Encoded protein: CASRDRGDEQYF.